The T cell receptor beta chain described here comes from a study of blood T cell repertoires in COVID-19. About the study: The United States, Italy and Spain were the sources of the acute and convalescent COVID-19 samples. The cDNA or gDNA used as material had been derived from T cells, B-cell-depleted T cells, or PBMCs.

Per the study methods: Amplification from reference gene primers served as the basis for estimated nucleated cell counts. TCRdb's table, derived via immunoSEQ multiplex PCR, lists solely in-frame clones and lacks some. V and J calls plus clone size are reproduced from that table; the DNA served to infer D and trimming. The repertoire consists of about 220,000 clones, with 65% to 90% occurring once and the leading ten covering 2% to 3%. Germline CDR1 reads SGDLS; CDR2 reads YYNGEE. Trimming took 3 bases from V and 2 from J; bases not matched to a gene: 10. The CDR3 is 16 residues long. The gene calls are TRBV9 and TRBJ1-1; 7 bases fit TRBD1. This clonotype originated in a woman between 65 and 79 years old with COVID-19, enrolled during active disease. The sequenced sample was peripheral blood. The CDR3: CASSELTGRLNTEAFF. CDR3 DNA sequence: TGTGCCAGCAGCGAACTGACAGGGCGATTAAACACTGAAGCTTTCTTT.